Listed below are T cell receptor beta chains from one sample, sequenced in a study of beta chain features in type 1 diabetes. Sequencing used immunoSEQ multiplex PCR; TCRdb keeps in-frame clones, though not all of them. The sample has almost 350,000 clones, 8% seen once. The sequenced sample was central memory CD4+ T cells from blood. These receptors were obtained from a woman under 30 in good health. Both conserved end residues are part of each CDR3. Fields, in order: D gene, clone size, V gene, J gene, CDR3 DNA, CDR3 protein. A D gene is named only where the DNA matches it firmly. Not every row has a clone size; where given, it reads once, few, many or a size class.

d_call: NA; clone_size: NA; v_call: TRBV5-6; j_call: TRBJ1-2; cdr3_nt: TGTGCCAGCAGCGTGGCGGGCAGGGGTAACTATGGCTACACCTTC; cdr3_aa: CASSVAGRGNYGYTF
d_call: NA; clone_size: many; v_call: TRBV7-9; j_call: TRBJ2-2; cdr3_nt: TGTGCCAGCGGGGACGGGGAGCTGTTTTTT; cdr3_aa: CASGDGELFF
d_call: NA; clone_size: NA; v_call: TRBV9; j_call: TRBJ2-1; cdr3_nt: TGTGCCAGCAGCGTAGTAGTCCGGTCGGCGGTCAATGAGCAGTTCTTC; cdr3_aa: CASSVVVRSAVNEQFF
d_call: TRBD1; clone_size: few; v_call: TRBV18; j_call: TRBJ2-2; cdr3_nt: TGTGCCAGCTCACCAAATAGGAGACAGGGCGGAACCGGGGAGCTGTTTTTT; cdr3_aa: CASSPNRRQGGTGELFF
d_call: TRBD1; clone_size: NA; v_call: TRBV11-2; j_call: TRBJ1-5; cdr3_nt: TGTGCCAGCAGCTCAGAGGGGGCTCTTGGGCAGCCCCAGCATTTT; cdr3_aa: CASSSEGALGQPQHF
d_call: NA; clone_size: few; v_call: TRBV28; j_call: TRBJ1-5; cdr3_nt: TGTGCCAGCAGCATTATCGCGGGAAATCAGCCCCAGCATTTT; cdr3_aa: CASSIIAGNQPQHF
d_call: TRBD2; clone_size: NA; v_call: TRBV6-1; j_call: TRBJ2-5; cdr3_nt: TGTGCCAGCAGTGAAAGGTCAGCGGGGAAGGAGACCCAGTACTTC; cdr3_aa: CASSERSAGKETQYF
d_call: TRBD2; clone_size: few; v_call: TRBV18; j_call: TRBJ2-3; cdr3_nt: TGTGCCAGCTCACCACCGGCTAGCGGGACAGATACGCAGTATTTT; cdr3_aa: CASSPPASGTDTQYF
d_call: TRBD1; clone_size: few; v_call: TRBV11-2; j_call: TRBJ1-2; cdr3_nt: TGTGCCAGCAGCTTAGTACAGGGGAGAGGGTACGGCTACACCTTC; cdr3_aa: CASSLVQGRGYGYTF
d_call: NA; clone_size: NA; v_call: TRBV11-1; j_call: TRBJ2-7; cdr3_nt: TGTGCCAGCAGCATCGGGACGGCCGACGAGCAGTACTTC; cdr3_aa: CASSIGTADEQYF
d_call: TRBD2; clone_size: few; v_call: TRBV10-3; j_call: TRBJ2-1; cdr3_nt: TGTGCCATCAGTGAGAGTCTAGCGGGAGGGGTCGCTGAGCAGTTCTTC; cdr3_aa: CAISESLAGGVAEQFF
d_call: NA; clone_size: few; v_call: TRBV7-6; j_call: TRBJ2-1; cdr3_nt: TGTGCCAGCAGCTTTGTTGGATCTTGGGGAAATGAGCAGTTCTTC; cdr3_aa: CASSFVGSWGNEQFF
d_call: TRBD2; clone_size: NA; v_call: TRBV7-3; j_call: TRBJ2-7; cdr3_nt: TGTGCCAGCAGCTTAATGGAGCGGGAGCGGCAGTACTTC; cdr3_aa: CASSLMERERQYF
d_call: NA; clone_size: many; v_call: TRBV9; j_call: TRBJ2-7; cdr3_nt: TGTGCCAGCAGCGTAGAGGCGGGTTCGGGACCAAATAAGGGCGAGCAGTACTTC; cdr3_aa: CASSVEAGSGPNKGEQYF
d_call: TRBD1; clone_size: few; v_call: TRBV29-1; j_call: TRBJ2-5; cdr3_nt: TGCAGCGTTGTGGGACAGGGGAAGTGGGAGACCCAGTACTTC; cdr3_aa: CSVVGQGKWETQYF
d_call: NA; clone_size: NA; v_call: TRBV11-2; j_call: TRBJ2-2; cdr3_nt: TGTGCCAGCACCAACTTAGAGAGGGCCGGGGAGCTGTTTTTT; cdr3_aa: CASTNLERAGELFF
d_call: NA; clone_size: few; v_call: TRBV28; j_call: TRBJ1-2; cdr3_nt: TGTGCCAGCAGTGGAGGGAGGGACTATGGCTACACCTTC; cdr3_aa: CASSGGRDYGYTF
d_call: NA; clone_size: few; v_call: TRBV7-2; j_call: TRBJ2-5; cdr3_nt: TGTGCCAGCAGCTTCAACACCTTGACCCAGTACTTC; cdr3_aa: CASSFNTLTQYF
d_call: NA; clone_size: few; v_call: TRBV18; j_call: TRBJ2-1; cdr3_nt: TGTGCCAGCTCACAGGACTCCTACAATGAGCAGTTCTTC; cdr3_aa: CASSQDSYNEQFF
d_call: TRBD2; clone_size: NA; v_call: TRBV28; j_call: TRBJ2-3; cdr3_nt: TGTGCCAGCAGACCGCGTGCAGCGGGGGGCACAGATACGCAGTATTTT; cdr3_aa: CASRPRAAGGTDTQYF
d_call: NA; clone_size: many; v_call: TRBV11-2; j_call: TRBJ2-2; cdr3_nt: TGTGCCAGCAGCTTTAACCTAGCCACCGGGGAGCTGTTTTTT; cdr3_aa: CASSFNLATGELFF
d_call: NA; clone_size: many; v_call: TRBV28; j_call: TRBJ2-1; cdr3_nt: TGTGCCAGCAGTTTAAGGCGGCAGGAGCAGTTCTTC; cdr3_aa: CASSLRRQEQFF
d_call: NA; clone_size: few; v_call: TRBV29-1; j_call: TRBJ2-3; cdr3_nt: TGCAGCGTTGTAATAGGGACAGATACGCAGTATTTT; cdr3_aa: CSVVIGTDTQYF
d_call: NA; clone_size: few; v_call: TRBV6-5; j_call: TRBJ2-1; cdr3_nt: TGTGCCATCAGCGAGAGGGGGGGGTCCCACAATGAGCAGTTCTTC; cdr3_aa: CAISERGGSHNEQFF
d_call: NA; clone_size: NA; v_call: TRBV5-1; j_call: TRBJ1-4; cdr3_nt: TGCGCCAGCAGCTCCCAGGGGTTACTGGGTCGAGAAAAACTGTTTTTT; cdr3_aa: CASSSQGLLGREKLFF
d_call: NA; clone_size: NA; v_call: TRBV7-2; j_call: TRBJ2-3; cdr3_nt: TGTGCCAGCAGCTTCCTTTGGGGGACTGGGGCCAGAGGTACGCAGTATTTT; cdr3_aa: CASSFLWGTGARGTQYF
d_call: NA; clone_size: few; v_call: TRBV5-1; j_call: TRBJ1-2; cdr3_nt: TGCGCCAGCAGCTTCGAGGGTGACTATGGCTACACCTTC; cdr3_aa: CASSFEGDYGYTF
d_call: TRBD1; clone_size: few; v_call: TRBV7-8; j_call: TRBJ2-1; cdr3_nt: TGTGCCAGCAGGGATACCGGGACAGCTTACAATGAGCAGTTCTTC; cdr3_aa: CASRDTGTAYNEQFF
d_call: TRBD2; clone_size: few; v_call: TRBV7-2; j_call: TRBJ2-1; cdr3_nt: TGTGCCAGCAGCCCTAGCCCGGGACTAAATGAGCAGTTCTTC; cdr3_aa: CASSPSPGLNEQFF
d_call: TRBD2; clone_size: NA; v_call: TRBV4-2; j_call: TRBJ2-2; cdr3_nt: TGTGCCAGCAGCCAGGGACTAGCGGGAGGGCGGGAGCTGTTTTTT; cdr3_aa: CASSQGLAGGRELFF
d_call: NA; clone_size: NA; v_call: TRBV29-1; j_call: TRBJ2-7; cdr3_nt: TGCAGCGCCGGGGATTCTGGGGACACCGAGCAGTACTTC; cdr3_aa: CSAGDSGDTEQYF
d_call: NA; clone_size: NA; v_call: TRBV18; j_call: TRBJ2-5; cdr3_nt: TGTGCCAGCGCAGCCACCCAGGAGACCCAGTACTTC; cdr3_aa: CASAATQETQYF
d_call: NA; clone_size: NA; v_call: TRBV6-6; j_call: TRBJ1-1; cdr3_nt: TGTGCCAGCAGTACGAGGGGGATGATTGAGACTGAAGCTTTCTTT; cdr3_aa: CASSTRGMIETEAFF
d_call: NA; clone_size: few; v_call: TRBV7-6; j_call: TRBJ2-2; cdr3_nt: TGTGCCAGCAGCTTAGGGACATTGCACACCGGGGAGCTGTTTTTT; cdr3_aa: CASSLGTLHTGELFF
d_call: TRBD2; clone_size: once; v_call: TRBV4-2; j_call: TRBJ2-7; cdr3_nt: TGTGCCAGCAGACAGACTAGCGGGAGGTCTTACGAGCAGTACTTC; cdr3_aa: CASRQTSGRSYEQYF
d_call: TRBD2; clone_size: few; v_call: TRBV29-1; j_call: TRBJ2-7; cdr3_nt: TGCAGCGTTGAAGGGCTAGCGGGAGGGCGGAGCTACGAGCAGTACTTC; cdr3_aa: CSVEGLAGGRSYEQYF
d_call: TRBD2; clone_size: few; v_call: TRBV25-1; j_call: TRBJ2-1; cdr3_nt: TGTGCCAGCAGTGAAGTGGTGGGGCTAGCGGACTACAATGAGCAGTTCTTC; cdr3_aa: CASSEVVGLADYNEQFF